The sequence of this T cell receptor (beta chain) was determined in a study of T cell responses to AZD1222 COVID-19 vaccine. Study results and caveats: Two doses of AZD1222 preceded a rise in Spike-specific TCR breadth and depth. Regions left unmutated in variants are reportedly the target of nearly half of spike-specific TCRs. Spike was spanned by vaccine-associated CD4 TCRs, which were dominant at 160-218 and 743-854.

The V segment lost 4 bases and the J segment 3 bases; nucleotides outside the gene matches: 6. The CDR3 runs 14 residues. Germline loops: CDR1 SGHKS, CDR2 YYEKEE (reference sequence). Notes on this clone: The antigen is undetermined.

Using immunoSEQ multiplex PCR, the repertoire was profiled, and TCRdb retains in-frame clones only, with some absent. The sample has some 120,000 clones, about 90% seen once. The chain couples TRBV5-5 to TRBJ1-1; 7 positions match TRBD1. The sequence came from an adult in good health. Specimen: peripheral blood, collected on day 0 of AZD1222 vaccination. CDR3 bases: TGTGCCAGCAGCGCAGGACAGGTTCACACTGAAGCTTTCTTT. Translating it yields CASSAGQVHTEAFF.